These 22 T cell receptor beta chains came from one sample sequenced in a study of shared clonotypes between healthy human individuals. Sequencing used immunoSEQ multiplex PCR; TCRdb keeps in-frame clones, though not all of them. The table records more than 2 million clones, under 97% of them present only once. Sequencing was done on a sample of naive CD4+ T cells sorted from blood. Subset: CD45RA+ positively selected. Every receptor here comes from a man aged 18 to 35 in good health.

The chain is built from TRBV7-2 and TRBJ2-3, with 9 positions matching TRBD2. The CDR3 length is 17 residues. CDR1 is SGHTA, CDR2 FQGNSA, per germline. After removal of 1 base from V and 0 bases from J, the junction contained 5 bases not matched to a gene. CDR3 bases: TGTGCCAGCAGCTTAGGGTCGACTAGCGGAAGCACAGATACGCAGTATTTT. It encodes CASSLGSTSGSTDTQYF. The variable domain in full, completed from reference TRBV7-2 and TRBJ2-3, reads GAGVSQSPSNKVTEKGKDVELRCDPISGHTALYWYRQSLGQGLEFLIYFQGNSAPDKSGLPSDRFSAERTGGSVSTLTIQRTQQEDSAVYLCASSLGSTSGSTDTQYFGPGTRLTVL.

This sequence joins TRBV19 and TRBJ1-1; possibly TRBD1 for D (6 bases). The V end was cut by 7 bases, the J end by 4 bases, with 16 bases between. The CDR3 totals 14 residues. Germline V CDR1 and CDR2: LNHDA, SQIVND (reference sequence). This CDR3 reads CASKLQGGGTEAFF. In DNA form, the CDR3 reads TGTGCCAGTAAGTTACAGGGAGGGGGCACTGAAGCTTTCTTT. The full variable domain, with the rest looked up from reference TRBV19 and TRBJ1-1, is DGGITQSPKYLFRKEGQNVTLSCEQNLNHDAMYWYRQDPGQGLRLIYYSQIVNDFQKGDIAEGYSVSREKKESFPLTVTSAQKNPTAFYLCASKLQGGGTEAFFGQGTRLTVV.

The V gene is TRBV18, the J gene TRBJ1-2, with 7 bases lining up with TRBD1. V shed 10 bases and J 1 base; nucleotides not matched to a gene: 15. CDR3 length: 16 residues. Germline assignment: CDR1 KGHSH and CDR2 LQKENI. DNA of the CDR3: TGTGCCACTACCCGGGACAGCCTAAACTTTAACTATGGCTACACCTTC. Its protein is CATTRDSLNFNYGYTF.

This chain links TRBV28 with TRBJ1-2; D not certain. CDR3 length equals 14 residues. Trimming removed 7 bases at V and 3 bases at J, with 15 bases between. From germline, CDR1 is MDHEN and CDR2 SYDVKM. CDR3 protein: CASNPPLGYYGYTF. The CDR3 DNA reads TGTGCCAGCAACCCCCCCCTCGGGTACTATGGCTACACCTTC.

This clone is a singleton in its sample. CDR3 nucleotides: TGTGCCAGCAGTTTGGAGTGGTCAGGGTTTTACGAGCAGTACTTC. Translating it yields CASSLEWSGFYEQYF. The V and J genes are TRBV6-5 and TRBJ2-7; D is perhaps TRBD1 (5 bases). Between the trimmed V and J ends, which lost 4 bases and 4 bases, there was a span of 17 bases. Looked up from germline, CDR1 is MNHEY and CDR2 is SVGAGI. The CDR3 is 15 amino acids.

This chain uses TRBV6-6 with TRBJ1-3, with 8 bases lining up with TRBD1. Germline values: CDR1 MNHNY, CDR2 SVGAGI (reference sequence). CDR3 size: 16 residues. Germline trimming cut 4 bases from V and 0 bases from J; bases unmatched to any gene: 5. The CDR3 bases are TGTGCCAGCAGTTCTCCAGGGGGCTTCTCTGGAAACACCATATATTTT. It specifies CASSSPGGFSGNTIYF.

The chain joins TRBV28 to TRBJ1-2; D is unresolved. The CDR3 covers 12 residues. CDR1 MDHEN and CDR2 SYDVKM come from the germline V gene. V shed 5 bases and J shed 10 bases, with 14 bases lying between them. As DNA, the CDR3 is TGTGCCAGCAGTACCCTACAAGGGATCTACACCTTC. This translates into CASSTLQGIYTF.

The chain has TRBV13 and TRBJ2-7, with a weak D call TRBD1 (6 bases). V shed 5 bases and J shed 0 bases, with 14 bases lying between them. Per the germline V gene, CDR1 is PRHDT and CDR2 is FYEKMQ (reference sequence). The length of the CDR3 is 15 residues. The CDR3 nucleotides are TGTGCCAGCAGCACGACAGGCCACAGCTCCTACGAGCAGTACTTC. It specifies CASSTTGHSSYEQYF. The complete variable domain, with remaining parts taken from reference TRBV13 and TRBJ2-7, reads AAGVIQSPRHLIKEKRETATLKCYPIPRHDTVYWYQQGPGQDPQFLISFYEKMQSDKGSIPDRFSAQQFSDYHSELNMSSLELGDSALYFCASSTTGHSSYEQYFGPGTRLTVT.

V usage is TRBV2 and J usage is TRBJ1-2; D gene uncertain. The V end was cut by 6 bases, the J end by 5 bases, with 7 bases between. The germline CDR1 and CDR2 sequences are SNHLY and FYNNEI. This CDR3 has 11 residues. CDR3 in amino acids: CASRAEYGYTF. The DNA for the CDR3 is TGTGCCAGCAGGGCGGAATATGGCTACACCTTC.

The gene calls are TRBV30 and TRBJ1-4; TRBD1 might be the D (6 bases). Trimming removed 3 bases from V and 7 bases from J, with 12 bases in between. The CDR3 runs to 13 residues. CDR1 is GTSNPN and CDR2 is SVGIG in the germline V gene (reference sequence). The CDR3 sequence: CAWRDSGVEKLFF. CDR3 coding DNA: TGTGCCTGGAGGGACAGTGGGGTTGAAAAACTGTTTTTT.

About this clone itself: Within the sample, other DNA sequences also encode this same CDR3. V and J are TRBV9 and TRBJ2-3; D is possibly TRBD1 (5 bases). This CDR3 comprises 12 residues. V lost 3 bases, J lost 5 bases, and 7 bases lay in between. The germline gives CDR1 SGDLS, CDR2 YYNGEE. CDR3 sequence: CASSAQGDTQYF. CDR3 nucleotides: TGTGCCAGCAGCGCTCAGGGAGATACGCAGTATTTT.

Worth noting for this clone: At the DNA level, this CDR3 is encoded by other sequences in the same sample as well. The chain links TRBV7-2 to TRBJ2-3; 9 bases match TRBD2. This CDR3 has 16 residues. The junction had 9 bases not matched to a gene; V was cut back by 5 bases and J by 3 bases. Germline CDR1 is SGHTA and CDR2 is FQGNSA. This CDR3 is CASSRRLAGSTDTQYF. The CDR3 bases are TGTGCCAGCAGCCGTAGGCTAGCGGGATCGACAGATACGCAGTATTTT.

This clone has a handful of counts. This chain's CDR3 is CAISEGNAWPTYEQYF. The CDR3 nucleotides are TGTGCCATCAGTGAGGGGAATGCGTGGCCAACCTACGAGCAGTACTTC. This chain links TRBV10-3 with TRBJ2-7, with unresolved D. Germline V gene lookup returns CDR1 ENHRY and CDR2 SYGVKD. The CDR3 sequence is 16 residues long. The V gene lost 2 bases and the J gene lost 2 bases, with 16 bases spanning the gap.

This clone was seen just once. J is TRBJ2-6 and V is TRBV28; unclear D gene. Trimming left V 8 bases short and J 4 bases short, with 9 bases between. Germline CDR1 MDHEN, CDR2 SYDVKM. This CDR3 has 13 amino acids. The CDR3 nucleotides are TGTGCCAGCGGGTTTTCGGGGGCCAACGTCCTGACTTTC. This encodes CASGFSGANVLTF.

This chain joins TRBV5-4 and TRBJ1-1; no definite D call. The CDR3 has 14 amino acids. The germline V gene encodes CDR1 SGHNT and CDR2 YYREEE (reference sequence). Trimming removed 4 bases at V and 1 base at J, with 11 bases between. CDR3 DNA sequence: TGTGCCAGCAGCCTTGCCGGGCCGAACACTGAAGCTTTCTTT. It translates to CASSLAGPNTEAFF.

V gene TRBV9 combines with J gene TRBJ1-1, with a tentative D call TRBD1 (5 bases). The V end lost 0 bases, the J end lost 0 bases, and 9 bases lay between the germline ends. The CDR3 is 15 residues long. Germline V gene sequence: CDR1 SGDLS, CDR2 YYNGEE. CDR3 nucleotide sequence: TGTGCCAGCAGCGTAGGTACAGGCATGAACACTGAAGCTTTCTTT. Residues: CASSVGTGMNTEAFF.

The gene calls are TRBV19 and TRBJ2-7; no clear D. Looked up from germline, CDR1 is LNHDA and CDR2 is SQIVND (reference sequence). The CDR3 runs to 13 residues. The CDR3 DNA follows: TGTCGATGGATGGCACCTTTTACCTACGAGCAGTACTTC. Its translation: CRWMAPFTYEQYF.

The V and J genes are TRBV9 and TRBJ2-1, with TRBD1 as a possible D gene (5 bases). The CDR3 loop spans 15 amino acids. Germline V lookup: CDR1 SGDLS, CDR2 YYNGEE. V lost 0 bases to trimming and J lost 2 bases, with 9 bases between them. The CDR3 is CASSVAAGTYNEQFF. As DNA, the CDR3 is TGTGCCAGCAGCGTAGCAGCAGGGACCTACAATGAGCAGTTCTTC.

This clone is a singleton in its sample. This chain uses TRBV27 with TRBJ2-4; 12 nucleotides match TRBD2. The CDR3 is 15 amino acids. V lost 5 bases and J lost 11; bases outside the gene matches: 10. The germline V gene encodes CDR1 MNHEY and CDR2 SMNVEV (reference sequence). CDR3 in DNA: TGTGCCAGCAGTCTCACTAGCGGGGGGCCCCCATTTCAGTACTTC. Its protein is CASSLTSGGPPFQYF.

The genes are TRBV18 and TRBJ2-7; TRBD2 agrees at 12 bases. The V gene end was trimmed by 3 bases and the J gene end by 4 bases; junction bases not matched to a gene: 7. The CDR3 loop spans 16 amino acids. Germline V gives CDR1 KGHSH, CDR2 LQKENI. The CDR3, as DNA: TGTGCCAGCTCACCTCGACTAGCGGGAGTAACATACGAGCAGTACTTC. Amino acid sequence: CASSPRLAGVTYEQYF.

This sequence joins TRBV18 and TRBJ1-2; TRBD1 aligns across 7 bases. CDR1 KGHSH and CDR2 LQKENI come from the germline V gene. With 4 bases clipped from V and 3 bases from J, the junction kept 11 bases outside the gene matches. The CDR3 is 16 residues long. CDR3 DNA: TGTGCCAGCTCACTGGCCGGCACAGGGGATTACTATGGCTACACCTTC. Its protein product is CASSLAGTGDYYGYTF.

The chain employs TRBV15 and TRBJ2-7, with D perhaps matching TRBD1 (6 bases). CDR3 length: 16 amino acids. V gave up 3 bases and J gave up 2 bases, with 17 bases separating them. Germline CDR1 reads LNHNV; CDR2 reads YYDKDF (reference sequence). CDR3 DNA: TGTGCCACCAGCAGGCCAGGGTCAGGGGCGACCTACGAGCAGTACTTC. Translation gives CATSRPGSGATYEQYF.